One T cell receptor (beta chain) is described in this entry. Its target is not known. This record comes from a study of cytomegalovirus exposure and HLA in healthy donors. Study results and caveats: Reportedly, cytomegalovirus status was diagnosed with high sensitivity and specificity.

The trim removed 5 bases at V and 4 bases at J, leaving 2 bases unmatched. Looked up from germline, CDR1 is MNHEY and CDR2 is SMNVEV (reference sequence). The CDR3 totals 12 residues. The PCR contained 60 Vbeta and 13 Jbeta primers. The method was immunoSEQ multiplex PCR; TCRdb's version includes in-frame clones alone and lacks a portion of them. There are more than 95,000 clones in the sample; nearly 15% occur only once, and roughly 0.79% lies in the top ten. This clonotype originated in a female donor in good health and CMV-seronegative. Input material: PBMCs. The V and J genes are TRBV27 and TRBJ2-7, with 7 bases matching TRBD1. CDR3 loop: CASSRQGYEQYF. The CDR3 DNA reads TGTGCCAGCAGTAGACAGGGTTACGAGCAGTACTTC.